This TCR beta chain was captured by sequencing in a study of T cells in Graves' hyperthyroidism and ophthalmopathy. Notes on the study in general: Blood also carried most thyroid clonotypes expanded above 0.001. Progression to ophthalmopathy was predicted a median of 6.5 months early.

The germline V gene encodes CDR1 MNHEY and CDR2 SMNVEV (reference sequence). This CDR3 contains 19 residues. V dropped 2 bases and J dropped 0 bases, with 17 bases sitting between them. Diagnosis relied on clinical symptoms, serum thyroxine and TRAb, thyroid ultrasound and orbital computed tomography. This clonotype was found a few times. The antigen is undetermined. RNA transcripts yielded amplified TCR beta CDR3 regions. TCR CDR3 underwent first-round RT-PCR with the HTBI primer set. TCRdb used MiXCR to reprocess the multiplex PCR reads, holding one entry per CDR3 protein. The sample has more than 450,000 distinct CDR3 sequences; about 20% are singletons.

The sample consisted of blood. The chain combines TRBV27 with TRBJ1-6; tentative D call: TRBD1 (5 bases). This receptor was identified in a man aged 40-49 years with Graves' ophthalmopathy. CDR3: CASSLSHPPGSSYNSPLHF. As DNA, the CDR3 is TGTGCCAGCAGTTTAAGTCACCCGCCAGGGAGCTCCTATAATTCACCCCTCCACTTT.